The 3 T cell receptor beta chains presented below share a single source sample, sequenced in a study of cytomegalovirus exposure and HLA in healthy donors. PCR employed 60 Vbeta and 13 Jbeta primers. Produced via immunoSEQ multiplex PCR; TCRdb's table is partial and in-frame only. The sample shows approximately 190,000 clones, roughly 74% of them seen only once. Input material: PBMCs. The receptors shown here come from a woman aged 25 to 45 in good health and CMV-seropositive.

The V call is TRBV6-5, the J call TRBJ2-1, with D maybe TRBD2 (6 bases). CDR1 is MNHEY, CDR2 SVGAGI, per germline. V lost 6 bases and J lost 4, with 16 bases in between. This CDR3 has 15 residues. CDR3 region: CASSPRLVTYNEQFF. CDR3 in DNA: TGTGCCAGCAGCCCCAGACTAGTGACTTACAATGAGCAGTTCTTC.

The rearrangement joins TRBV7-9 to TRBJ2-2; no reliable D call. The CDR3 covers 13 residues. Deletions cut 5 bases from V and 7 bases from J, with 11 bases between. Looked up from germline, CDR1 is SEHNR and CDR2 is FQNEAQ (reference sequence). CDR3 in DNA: TGTGCCAGCAGCACTACCTTCTACGGGGAGCTGTTTTTT. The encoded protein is CASSTTFYGELFF.

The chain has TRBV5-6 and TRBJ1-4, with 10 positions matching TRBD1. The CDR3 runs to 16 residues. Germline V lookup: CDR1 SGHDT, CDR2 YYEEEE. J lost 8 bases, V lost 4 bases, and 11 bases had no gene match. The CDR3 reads CASSLLSGTGEEKLFF. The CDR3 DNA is TGTGCCAGCAGCCTACTGTCCGGGACAGGGGAAGAAAAACTGTTTTTT.